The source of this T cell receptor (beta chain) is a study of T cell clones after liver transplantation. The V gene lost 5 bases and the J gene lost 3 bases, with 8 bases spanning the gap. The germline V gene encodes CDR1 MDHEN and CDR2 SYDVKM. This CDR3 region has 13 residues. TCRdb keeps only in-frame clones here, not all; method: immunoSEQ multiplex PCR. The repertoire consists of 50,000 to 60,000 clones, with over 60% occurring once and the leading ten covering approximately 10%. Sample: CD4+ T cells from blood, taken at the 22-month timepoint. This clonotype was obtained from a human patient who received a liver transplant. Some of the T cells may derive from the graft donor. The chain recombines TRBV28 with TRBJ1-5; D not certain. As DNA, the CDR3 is TGTGCCAGCAGTCATGGGGACAATCAGCCCCAGCATTTT. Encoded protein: CASSHGDNQPQHF. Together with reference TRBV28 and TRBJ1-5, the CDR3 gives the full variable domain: DVKVTQSSRYLVKRTGEKVFLECVQDMDHENMFWYRQDPGLGLRLIYFSYDVKMKEKGDIPEGYSVSREKKERFSLILESASTNQTSMYLCASSHGDNQPQHFGDGTRLSIL.